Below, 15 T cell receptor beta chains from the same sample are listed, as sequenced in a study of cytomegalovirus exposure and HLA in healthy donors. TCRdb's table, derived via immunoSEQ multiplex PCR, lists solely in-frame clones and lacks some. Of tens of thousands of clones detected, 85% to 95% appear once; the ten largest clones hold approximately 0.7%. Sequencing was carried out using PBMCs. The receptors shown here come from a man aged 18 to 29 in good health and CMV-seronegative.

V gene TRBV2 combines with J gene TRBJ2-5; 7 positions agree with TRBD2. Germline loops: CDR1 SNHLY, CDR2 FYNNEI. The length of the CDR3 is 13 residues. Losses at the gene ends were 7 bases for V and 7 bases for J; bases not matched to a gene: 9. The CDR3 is CASKNHGGGTQYF. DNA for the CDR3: TGTGCCAGCAAAAACCACGGCGGGGGGACCCAGTACTTC.

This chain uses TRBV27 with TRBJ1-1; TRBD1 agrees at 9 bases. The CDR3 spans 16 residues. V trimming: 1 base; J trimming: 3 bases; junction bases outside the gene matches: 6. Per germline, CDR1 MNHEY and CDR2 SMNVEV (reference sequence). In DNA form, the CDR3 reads TGTGCCAGCAGTTTATACGAAACAGGGGGCGACACTGAAGCTTTCTTT. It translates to CASSLYETGGDTEAFF.

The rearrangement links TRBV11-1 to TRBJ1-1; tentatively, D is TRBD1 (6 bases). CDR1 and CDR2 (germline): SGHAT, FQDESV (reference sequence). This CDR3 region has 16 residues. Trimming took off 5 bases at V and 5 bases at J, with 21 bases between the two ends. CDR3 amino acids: CASSINRGGAATEAFF. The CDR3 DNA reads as TGTGCCAGCAGCATCAATAGGGGGGGCGCGGCGACTGAAGCTTTCTTT.

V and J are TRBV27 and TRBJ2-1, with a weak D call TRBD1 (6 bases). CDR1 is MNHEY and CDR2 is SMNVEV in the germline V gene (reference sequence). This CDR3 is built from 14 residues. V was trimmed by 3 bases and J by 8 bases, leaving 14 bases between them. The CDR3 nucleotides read TGTGCCAGCAGTTTCCTCGGCAGGGGAGATGAGCAGTTCTTC. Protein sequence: CASSFLGRGDEQFF.

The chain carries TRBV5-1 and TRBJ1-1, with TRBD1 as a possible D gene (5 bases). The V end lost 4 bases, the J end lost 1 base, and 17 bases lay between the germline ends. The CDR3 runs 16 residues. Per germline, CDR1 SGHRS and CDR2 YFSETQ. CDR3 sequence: CASSPNSGLENTEAFF. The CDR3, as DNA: TGCGCCAGCAGCCCTAACTCAGGGCTAGAGAACACTGAAGCTTTCTTT.

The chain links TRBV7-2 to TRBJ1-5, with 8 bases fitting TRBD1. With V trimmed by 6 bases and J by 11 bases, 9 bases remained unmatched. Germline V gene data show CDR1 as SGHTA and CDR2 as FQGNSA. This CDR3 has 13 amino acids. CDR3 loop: CASSHRGKRAQHF. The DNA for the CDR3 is TGTGCCAGCAGTCACAGGGGGAAAAGGGCCCAGCATTTT.

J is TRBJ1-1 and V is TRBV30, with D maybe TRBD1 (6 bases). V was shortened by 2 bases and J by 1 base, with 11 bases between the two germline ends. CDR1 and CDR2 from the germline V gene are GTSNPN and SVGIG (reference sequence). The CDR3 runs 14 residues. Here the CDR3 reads CAWSRGRQNTEAFF. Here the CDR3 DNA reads TGTGCCTGGAGTAGGGGGAGACAGAACACTGAAGCTTTCTTT.

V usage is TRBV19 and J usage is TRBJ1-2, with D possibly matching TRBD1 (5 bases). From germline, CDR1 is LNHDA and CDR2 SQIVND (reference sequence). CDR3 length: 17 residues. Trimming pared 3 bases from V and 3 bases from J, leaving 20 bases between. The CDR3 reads CASSIGSLAWGDYGYTF. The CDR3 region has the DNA TGTGCCAGTAGTATCGGCTCTCTGGCGTGGGGGGACTATGGCTACACCTTC. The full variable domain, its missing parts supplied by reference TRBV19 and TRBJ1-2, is DGGITQSPKYLFRKEGQNVTLSCEQNLNHDAMYWYRQDPGQGLRLIYYSQIVNDFQKGDIAEGYSVSREKKESFPLTVTSAQKNPTAFYLCASSIGSLAWGDYGYTFGSGTRLTVV.

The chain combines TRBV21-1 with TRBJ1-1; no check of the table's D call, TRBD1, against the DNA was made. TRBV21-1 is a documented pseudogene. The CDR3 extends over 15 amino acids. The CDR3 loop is CASSKEGGPNTEAFF. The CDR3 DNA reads TGTGCCAGCAGCAAAGAAGGGGGTCCGAACACTGAAGCTTTCTTT.

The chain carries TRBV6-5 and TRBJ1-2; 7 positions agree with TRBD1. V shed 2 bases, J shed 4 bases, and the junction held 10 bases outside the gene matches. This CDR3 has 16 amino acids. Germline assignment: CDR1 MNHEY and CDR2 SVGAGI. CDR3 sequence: CASSYNTVGGGYGYTF. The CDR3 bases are TGTGCCAGCAGTTACAACACAGTAGGGGGCGGCTATGGCTACACCTTC.

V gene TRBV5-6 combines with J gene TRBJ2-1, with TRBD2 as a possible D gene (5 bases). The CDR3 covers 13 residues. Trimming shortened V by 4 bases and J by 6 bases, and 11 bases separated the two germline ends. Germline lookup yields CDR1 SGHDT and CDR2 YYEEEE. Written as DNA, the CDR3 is TGTGCCAGCAGCCGGACTGCGTCCAATGAGCAGTTCTTC. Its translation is CASSRTASNEQFF. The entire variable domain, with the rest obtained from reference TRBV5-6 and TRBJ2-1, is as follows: DAGVTQSPTHLIKTRGQQVTLRCSPKSGHDTVSWYQQALGQGPQFIFQYYEEEERQRGNFPDRFSGHQFPNYSSELNVNALLLGDSALYLCASSRTASNEQFFGPGTRLTVL.

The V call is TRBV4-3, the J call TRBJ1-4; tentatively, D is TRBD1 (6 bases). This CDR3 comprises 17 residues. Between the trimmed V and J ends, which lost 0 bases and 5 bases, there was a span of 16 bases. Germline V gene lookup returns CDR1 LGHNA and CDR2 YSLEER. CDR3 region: CASSQDSQDRRNEKLFF. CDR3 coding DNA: TGCGCCAGCAGCCAAGACAGCCAGGACAGAAGGAATGAAAAACTGTTTTTT.

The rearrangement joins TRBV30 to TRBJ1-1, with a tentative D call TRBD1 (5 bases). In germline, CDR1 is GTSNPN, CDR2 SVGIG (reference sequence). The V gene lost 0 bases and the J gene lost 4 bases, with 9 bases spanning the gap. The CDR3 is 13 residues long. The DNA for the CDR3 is TGTGCCTGGAGTGTCTTGGGGGGCACTGAAGCTTTCTTT. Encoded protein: CAWSVLGGTEAFF.

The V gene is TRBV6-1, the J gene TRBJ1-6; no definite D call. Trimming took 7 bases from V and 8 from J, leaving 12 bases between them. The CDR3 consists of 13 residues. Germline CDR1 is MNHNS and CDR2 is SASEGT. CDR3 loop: CASNTGYDSPLHF. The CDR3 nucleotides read TGTGCCAGCAACACCGGGTACGATTCACCCCTCCACTTT.

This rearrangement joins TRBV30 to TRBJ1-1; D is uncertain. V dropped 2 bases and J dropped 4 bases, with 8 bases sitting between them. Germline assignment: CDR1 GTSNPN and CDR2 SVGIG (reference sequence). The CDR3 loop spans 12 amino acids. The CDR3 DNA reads TGTGCCTGGAGTCCTACGGGCACTGAAGCTTTCTTT. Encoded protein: CAWSPTGTEAFF.